This is a list of T cell receptor beta chains from one sample in a study of cytomegalovirus exposure and HLA in healthy donors. The assay was immunoSEQ multiplex PCR, and TCRdb's table has in-frame clones only and misses some. The profile shows some 150,000 clones, 8.5% to 10% of them singletons. The specimen was PBMCs. These receptors originate from a middle-aged man in good health and CMV-seronegative. CDR3s include the opening cysteine and the closing phenylalanine or tryptophan. Part of the rows lack a size; the others show once, few, many or a class for expanded clones.

abundance	v_gene	j_gene	CDR3aa
-	TRBV9	TRBJ2-5	CASSVGASGGSEETQYF
-	TRBV19	TRBJ1-5	CASTPAPRTGNQPQHF
-	TRBV6-1	TRBJ1-2	CASSEPVNYGYTF
few	TRBV7-9	TRBJ2-3	CASSPGDSADTQYF
few	TRBV5-1	TRBJ2-7	CASSLAGTGRGYEQYF
-	TRBV4-2	TRBJ2-7	CASSQGLTGTYEQYF
few	TRBV6-5	TRBJ1-5	CASRKSGFGNQPQHF
few	TRBV5-1	TRBJ2-5	CASSFGPASGSLEETQYF
few	TRBV19	TRBJ1-5	CASSIGQGRRQPQHF
-	TRBV5-1	TRBJ2-3	CASSLVLAGVETDTQYF
-	TRBV7-2	TRBJ2-3	CASSLRSGPSTDTQYF
-	TRBV6-6	TRBJ2-7	CASSYPGTHHYEQYF
once	TRBV19	TRBJ2-1	CASTRTGNGLNEQFF
few	TRBV6-5	TRBJ1-1	CASSRTGGTEAFF
few	TRBV6-5	TRBJ1-6	CASSFDRGDSPLHF
few	TRBV6-5	TRBJ1-2	CASSYRTENYGYTF
-	TRBV30	TRBJ2-2	CAWGTGGAGTGELFF
-	TRBV6-1	TRBJ1-5	CASSEARGGQPQHF
few	TRBV5-1	TRBJ2-1	CASSSSGEDYNEQFF
few	TRBV2	TRBJ2-1	CASRRTSTSYNEQFF
-	TRBV6-5	TRBJ1-1	CASSSRTGNTEAFF
-	TRBV4-2	TRBJ2-3	CASSQGAGGSTDTQYF
few	TRBV6-1	TRBJ1-4	CASSERRWRDRGNEKLFF
few	TRBV25-1	TRBJ2-1	CASSAFQMTGGYNEQFF
-	TRBV30	TRBJ1-4	CAWSEGQGNEKLFF
-	TRBV7-9	TRBJ2-7	CASSPRTGNDEQYF
-	TRBV5-1	TRBJ1-1	CASRVRGHDTEAFF
-	TRBV11-3	TRBJ2-3	CASGLGGSGTDTQYF
few	TRBV4-1	TRBJ2-1	CASRLAGGEEQFF
-	TRBV4-1	TRBJ1-4	CASSQARDRGGEKLFF
few	TRBV9	TRBJ1-1	CASSPPGLNTEAFF
-	TRBV5-5	TRBJ2-7	CASSPALSSYEQYF
-	TRBV28	TRBJ2-7	CASSLDTGYEQYF
-	TRBV10-3	TRBJ2-3	CAISEAPSTDTQYF
-	TRBV6-5	TRBJ1-3	CASRPDTAAGNTIYF
-	TRBV9	TRBJ2-1	CASSVVLAGGNEQFF
-	TRBV6-1	TRBJ1-2	CASGAAGTGGVGYTF
few	TRBV11-2	TRBJ1-1	CASSRRGTGGYTEAFF
few	TRBV25-1	TRBJ1-1	CASSEWGGLNTEAFF
-	TRBV5-1	TRBJ2-1	CASSLGGSSYNEQFF
-	TRBV7-2	TRBJ1-2	CASSLALQGRSGYTF
few	TRBV18	TRBJ2-7	CASSPKGFGTGPLYRSEQYF
-	TRBV6-1	TRBJ1-1	CASSLEMNTEAFF
-	TRBV6-1	TRBJ2-2	CASSGPTTDLITGELFF
-	TRBV7-6	TRBJ1-4	CASTLNSYRTNEKLFF
few	TRBV30	TRBJ1-3	CAWSVRGLSSGNTIYF
-	TRBV9	TRBJ2-3	CASSVDPSGDTTDTQYF
-	TRBV18	TRBJ1-1	CASSRGQENTEAFF
-	TRBV30	TRBJ2-3	CAWSWGSGSNADTQYF
few	TRBV7-9	TRBJ1-1	CASSLSTGTEAFF
-	TRBV5-1	TRBJ2-2	CASGTPNTGELFF
-	TRBV6-5	TRBJ1-5	CASSPAGVPDQPQHF